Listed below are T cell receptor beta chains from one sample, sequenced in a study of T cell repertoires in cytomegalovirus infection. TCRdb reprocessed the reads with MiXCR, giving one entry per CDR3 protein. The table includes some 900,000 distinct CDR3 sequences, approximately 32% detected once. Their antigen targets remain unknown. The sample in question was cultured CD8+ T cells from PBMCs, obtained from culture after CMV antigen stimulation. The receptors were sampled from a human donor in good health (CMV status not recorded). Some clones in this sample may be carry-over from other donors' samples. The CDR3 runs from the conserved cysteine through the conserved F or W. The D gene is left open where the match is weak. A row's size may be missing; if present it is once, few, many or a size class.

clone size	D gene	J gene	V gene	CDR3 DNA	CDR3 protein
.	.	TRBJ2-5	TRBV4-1	TGCGCCAGCAGCCAACCCCAGGAGGGCCCTCAGCAAGCGGCCCAGTACTTC	CASSQPQEGPQQAAQYF
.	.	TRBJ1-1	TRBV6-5	TGTGCCAGCAGTTACGTGTCAGGACTATACACTGAAGCTTTCTTT	CASSYVSGLYTEAFF
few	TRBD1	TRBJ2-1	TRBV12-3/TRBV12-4	TGTGCCACCGCAGGGGGCTCCTACAATGAGCAGTTCTTC	CATAGGSYNEQFF
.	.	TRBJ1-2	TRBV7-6	TGTGCCAGCAGCCTCTTCGACCCCGGTGGCTACACCTTC	CASSLFDPGGYTF
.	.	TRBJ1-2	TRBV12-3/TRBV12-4	TGTGCCAGCAGTTTTCTCGGGGTTGAGGGCTACATCTTC	CASSFLGVEGYIF
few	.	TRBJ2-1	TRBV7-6	TGTGCCAGCAGCTTAGGGGAGGACGATGAGCAGTTCTTC	CASSLGEDDEQFF
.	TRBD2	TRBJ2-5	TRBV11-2	TGTGCCAGCAGCTTAGGTAGCGGGGGGATCGGGGAGACCCAGTACTTC	CASSLGSGGIGETQYF
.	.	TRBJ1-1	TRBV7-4	TGTGCCAGCAGCTTACGGGTTGCTGAAGCTTTCTTT	CASSLRVAEAFF
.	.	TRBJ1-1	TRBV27	TGTGCCAGCAGTTTAGGGGAAGTCACTGAAGCTTTCTTT	CASSLGEVTEAFF
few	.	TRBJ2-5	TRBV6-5	TGTGCCAGCAGGACGGTGGCGTGGGACCAAGAGACCCAGTACTTC	CASRTVAWDQETQYF
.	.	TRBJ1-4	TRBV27	TGTGCCAGCAGGGGACGGCTAAATGAAAAACTGTTTTTT	CASRGRLNEKLFF
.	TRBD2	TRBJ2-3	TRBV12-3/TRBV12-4	TGTGCCAGCAGTCTACTAGCGGGGGGGAACACAGATACGCAGTATTTT	CASSLLAGGNTDTQYF
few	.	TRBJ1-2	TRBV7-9	TGTGCCAGCAGCTTAGGACGGGGGGCTGGCTACACCTTC	CASSLGRGAGYTF